This T cell receptor (beta chain) was profiled in a study of control samples from healthy donors and cancer patients. Clones were read by immunoSEQ multiplex PCR, and TCRdb kept only the in-frame ones, dropping some. The sample records fewer than 90,000 clones, approximately 87% being singletons. V lost 6 bases to trimming and J lost 1 base, with 15 bases between them. From germline, CDR1 is MNHEY and CDR2 SVGAGI. This CDR3 comprises 15 residues. This TCR was sampled from a man in his fifties in good health. This chain connects TRBV6-5 to TRBJ1-1, with D possibly TRBD1 on 5 matching bases. The sample taken for sequencing was blood. The CDR3 loop is CASRPPWGQNTEAFF. The CDR3 bases are TGTGCCAGCAGGCCTCCATGGGGCCAGAACACTGAAGCTTTCTTT.